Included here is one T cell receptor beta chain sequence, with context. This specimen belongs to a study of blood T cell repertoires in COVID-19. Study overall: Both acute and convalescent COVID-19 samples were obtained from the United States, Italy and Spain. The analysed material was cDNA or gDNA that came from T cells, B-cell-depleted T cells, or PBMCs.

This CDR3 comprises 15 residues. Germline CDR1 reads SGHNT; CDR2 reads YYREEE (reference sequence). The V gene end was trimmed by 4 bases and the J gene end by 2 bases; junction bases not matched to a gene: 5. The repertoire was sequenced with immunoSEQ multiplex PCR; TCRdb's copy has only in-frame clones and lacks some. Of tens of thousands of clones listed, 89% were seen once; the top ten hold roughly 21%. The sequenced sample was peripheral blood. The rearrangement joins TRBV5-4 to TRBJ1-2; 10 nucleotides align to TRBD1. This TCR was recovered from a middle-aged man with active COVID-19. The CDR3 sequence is CASSHPGQGNYGYTF. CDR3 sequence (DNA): TGTGCCAGCAGCCATCCGGGACAGGGGAACTATGGCTACACCTTC. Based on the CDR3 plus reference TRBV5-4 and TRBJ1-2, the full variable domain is ETGVTQSPTHLIKTRGQQVTLRCSSQSGHNTVSWYQQALGQGPQFIFQYYREEENGRGNFPPRFSGLQFPNYSSELNVNALELDDSALYLCASSHPGQGNYGYTFGSGTRLTVV.